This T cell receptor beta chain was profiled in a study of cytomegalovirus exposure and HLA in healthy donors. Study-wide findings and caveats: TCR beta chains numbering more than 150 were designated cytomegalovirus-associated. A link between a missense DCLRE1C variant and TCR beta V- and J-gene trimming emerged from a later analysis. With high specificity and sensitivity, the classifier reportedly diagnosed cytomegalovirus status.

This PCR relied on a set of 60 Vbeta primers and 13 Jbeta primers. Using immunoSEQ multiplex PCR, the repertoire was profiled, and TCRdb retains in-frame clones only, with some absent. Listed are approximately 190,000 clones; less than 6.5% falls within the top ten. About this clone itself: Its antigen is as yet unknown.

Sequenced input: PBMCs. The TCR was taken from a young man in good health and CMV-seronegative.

The CDR3 coding sequence is TGTGCCAGTAGTCCGTCGACTTTGATCGAGCAGTACTTC. This encodes CASSPSTLIEQYF. This sequence joins TRBV19 and TRBJ2-7; D remains unclear. The V gene lost 5 bases and the J gene lost 6 bases, with 14 bases spanning the gap. Germline CDR1 and CDR2: LNHDA and SQIVND (reference sequence). This CDR3 contains 13 residues.